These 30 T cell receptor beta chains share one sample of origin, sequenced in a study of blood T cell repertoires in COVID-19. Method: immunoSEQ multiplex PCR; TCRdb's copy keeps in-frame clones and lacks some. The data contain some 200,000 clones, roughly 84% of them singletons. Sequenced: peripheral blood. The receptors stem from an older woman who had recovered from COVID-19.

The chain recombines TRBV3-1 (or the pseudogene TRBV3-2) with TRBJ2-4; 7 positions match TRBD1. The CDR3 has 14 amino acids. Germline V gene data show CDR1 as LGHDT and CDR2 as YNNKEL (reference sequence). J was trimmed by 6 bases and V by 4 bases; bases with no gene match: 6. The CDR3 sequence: CASSLGPGGNIQYF. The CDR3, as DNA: TGTGCCAGCAGCCTCGGACCAGGGGGAAACATTCAGTACTTC.

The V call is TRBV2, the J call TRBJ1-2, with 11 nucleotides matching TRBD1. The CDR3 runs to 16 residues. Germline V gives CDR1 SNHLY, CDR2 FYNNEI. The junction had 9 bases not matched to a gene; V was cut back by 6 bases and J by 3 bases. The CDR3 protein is CASSTGTGGWDYGYTF. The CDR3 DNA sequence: TGTGCCAGCAGCACCGGGACAGGGGGATGGGACTATGGCTACACCTTC.

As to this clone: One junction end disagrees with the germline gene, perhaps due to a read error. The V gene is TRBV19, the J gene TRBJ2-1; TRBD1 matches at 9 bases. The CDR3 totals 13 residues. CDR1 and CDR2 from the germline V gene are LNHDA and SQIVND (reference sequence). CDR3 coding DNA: TGTGCCAGTAGTATTGGGAGGGGACAGGGTGGTCTCTTC. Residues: CASSIGRGQGGLF.

The CDR3 DNA reads as TGTGCCAGCAGTTTATCTGGTCGACTAGCGAAGACCTACGAGCAGTACTTC. Residues: CASSLSGRLAKTYEQYF. The V gene is TRBV27, the J gene TRBJ2-7; 8 bases line up with TRBD2. The CDR3 sequence is 17 residues long. Germline CDR1 is MNHEY and CDR2 is SMNVEV (reference sequence). Trimming at V came to 0 bases and at J to 2 bases, leaving 9 bases not matched to a gene.

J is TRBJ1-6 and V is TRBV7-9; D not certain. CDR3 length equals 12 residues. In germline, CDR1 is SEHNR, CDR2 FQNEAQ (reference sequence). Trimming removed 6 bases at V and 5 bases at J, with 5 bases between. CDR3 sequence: CASRRDNSPLHF. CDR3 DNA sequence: TGTGCCAGCAGGCGGGATAATTCACCCCTCCACTTT.

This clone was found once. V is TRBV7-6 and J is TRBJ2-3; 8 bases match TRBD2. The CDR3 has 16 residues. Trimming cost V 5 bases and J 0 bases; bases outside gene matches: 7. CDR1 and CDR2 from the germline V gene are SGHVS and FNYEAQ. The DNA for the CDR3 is TGTGCCAGCAGCACCCTCGGGACTAGGAGCACAGATACGCAGTATTTT. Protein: CASSTLGTRSTDTQYF.

The CDR3 region has the DNA TGTGCCAGCAGTACGGGTCTCTCCTACGAGCAGTACTTC. Protein product: CASSTGLSYEQYF. The J gene is TRBJ2-7, the V gene TRBV2; no firm D call. There are 13 residues in the CDR3. Germline CDR1 reads SNHLY; CDR2 reads FYNNEI. Trimming pared 5 bases from V and 0 bases from J, leaving 8 bases between.

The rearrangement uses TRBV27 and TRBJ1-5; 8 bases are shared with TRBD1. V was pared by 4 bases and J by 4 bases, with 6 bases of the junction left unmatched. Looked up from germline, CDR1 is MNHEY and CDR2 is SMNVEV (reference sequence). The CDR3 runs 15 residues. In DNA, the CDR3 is TGTGCCAGCAGTTCCAGGGGGCGCGGTAATCAGCCCCAGCATTTT. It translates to CASSSRGRGNQPQHF.

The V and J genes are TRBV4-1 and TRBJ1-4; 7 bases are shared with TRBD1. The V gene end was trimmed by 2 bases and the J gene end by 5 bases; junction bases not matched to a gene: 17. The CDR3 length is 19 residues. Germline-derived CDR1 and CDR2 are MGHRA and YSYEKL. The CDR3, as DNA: TGCGCCAGCAGCCAAAGGGCCAGGTCACAGGGGATCTGGAATGAAAAACTGTTTTTT. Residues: CASSQRARSQGIWNEKLFF.

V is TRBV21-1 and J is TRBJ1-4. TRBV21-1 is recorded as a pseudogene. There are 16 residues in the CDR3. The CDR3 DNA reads TGTGCCAGCAGCGCCAACAGGAGGGAGGGTGGTGAAAAACTGTTTTTT. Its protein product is CASSANRREGGEKLFF.

As DNA, the CDR3 is TGTGCCAGCAGCGTATGGGGACAAAGGGGAGATACGCAGTATTTT. This gives the protein CASSVWGQRGDTQYF. The V and J genes are TRBV9 and TRBJ2-3, with D perhaps TRBD1 (6 bases). CDR1 and CDR2 (germline): SGDLS, YYNGEE. The CDR3 consists of 15 residues. Trimming pared 1 base from V and 5 bases from J, leaving 14 bases between. The full variable domain, with the rest looked up from reference TRBV9 and TRBJ2-3, is DSGVTQTPKHLITATGQRVTLRCSPRSGDLSVYWYQQSLDQGLQFLIQYYNGEERAKGNILERFSAQQFPDLHSELNLSSLELGDSALYFCASSVWGQRGDTQYFGPGTRLTVL.

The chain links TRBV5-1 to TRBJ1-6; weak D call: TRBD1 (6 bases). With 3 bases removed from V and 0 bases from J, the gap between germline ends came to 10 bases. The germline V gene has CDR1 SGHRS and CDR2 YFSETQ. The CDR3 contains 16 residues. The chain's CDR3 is CASSSDRFSYNSPLHF. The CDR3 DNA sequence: TGCGCCAGCAGCTCCGACAGGTTCTCCTATAATTCACCCCTCCACTTT.

CDR3 DNA: TGTGCCAGTAGTAACCCGAGGAGCGGGAACACTGAAGCTTTCTTT. Protein product: CASSNPRSGNTEAFF. The chain couples TRBV19 to TRBJ1-1; D is unclear. The CDR3 length is 15 residues. CDR1 is LNHDA and CDR2 is SQIVND in the germline V gene (reference sequence). Trimming cost V 4 bases and J 1 base, with 13 bases left between them.

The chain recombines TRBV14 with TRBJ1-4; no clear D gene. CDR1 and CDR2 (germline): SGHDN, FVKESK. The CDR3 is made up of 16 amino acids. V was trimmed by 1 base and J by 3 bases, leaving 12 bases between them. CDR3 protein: CASSQGLGTANEKLFF. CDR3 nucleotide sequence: TGTGCCAGCAGCCAAGGACTAGGCACGGCTAATGAAAAACTGTTTTTT.

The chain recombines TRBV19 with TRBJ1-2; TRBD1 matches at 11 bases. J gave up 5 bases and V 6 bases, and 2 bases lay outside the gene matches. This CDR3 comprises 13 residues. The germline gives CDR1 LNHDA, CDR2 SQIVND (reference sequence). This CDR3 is CASRGQGDYGYTF. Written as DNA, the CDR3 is TGTGCCAGTAGGGGACAGGGGGATTATGGCTACACCTTC.

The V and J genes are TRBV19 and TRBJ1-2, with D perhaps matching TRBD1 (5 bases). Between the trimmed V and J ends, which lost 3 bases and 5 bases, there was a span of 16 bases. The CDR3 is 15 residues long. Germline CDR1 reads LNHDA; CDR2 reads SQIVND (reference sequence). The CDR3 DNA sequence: TGTGCCAGTAGTATCCGAGCAGGGTGGAATTATGGCTACACCTTC. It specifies CASSIRAGWNYGYTF.

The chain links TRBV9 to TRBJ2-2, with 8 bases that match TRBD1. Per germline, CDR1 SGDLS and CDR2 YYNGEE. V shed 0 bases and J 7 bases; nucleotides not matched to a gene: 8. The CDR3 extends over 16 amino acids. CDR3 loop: CASSVGAGGFDGELFF. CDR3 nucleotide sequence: TGTGCCAGCAGCGTAGGGGCAGGGGGCTTTGACGGGGAGCTGTTTTTT.

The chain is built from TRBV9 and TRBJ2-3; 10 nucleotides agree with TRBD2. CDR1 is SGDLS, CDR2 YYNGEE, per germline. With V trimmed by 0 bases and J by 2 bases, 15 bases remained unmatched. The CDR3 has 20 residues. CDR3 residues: CASSVAPSGGPDLTTDTQYF. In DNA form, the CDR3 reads TGTGCCAGCAGCGTAGCCCCTAGCGGGGGCCCCGATTTAACCACAGATACGCAGTATTTT. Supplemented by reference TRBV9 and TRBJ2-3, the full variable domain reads DSGVTQTPKHLITATGQRVTLRCSPRSGDLSVYWYQQSLDQGLQFLIQYYNGEERAKGNILERFSAQQFPDLHSELNLSSLELGDSALYFCASSVAPSGGPDLTTDTQYFGPGTRLTVL.

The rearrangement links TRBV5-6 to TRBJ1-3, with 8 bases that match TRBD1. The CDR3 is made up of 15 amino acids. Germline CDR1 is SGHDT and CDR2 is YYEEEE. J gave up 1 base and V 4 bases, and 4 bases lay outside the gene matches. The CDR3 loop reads CASSAQGASGNTIYF. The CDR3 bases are TGTGCCAGCAGCGCCCAGGGGGCGTCTGGAAACACCATATATTTT.

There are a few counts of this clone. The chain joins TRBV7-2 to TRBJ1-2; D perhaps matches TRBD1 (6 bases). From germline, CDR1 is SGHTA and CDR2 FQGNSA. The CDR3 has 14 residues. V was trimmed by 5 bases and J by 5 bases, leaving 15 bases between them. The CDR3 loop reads CASSPPGTSYGYTF. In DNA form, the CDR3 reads TGTGCCAGCAGCCCACCCGGGACAAGTTATGGCTACACCTTC.

CDR3 protein: CASSYSHYSNQPQHF. The CDR3 bases are TGTGCCAGCAGTTACTCGCACTATAGCAATCAGCCCCAGCATTTT. The chain has TRBV6-5 and TRBJ1-5; D not resolved. Per germline, CDR1 MNHEY and CDR2 SVGAGI. CDR3 length: 15 residues. Trimming stripped 0 bases from V and 0 bases from J, with 6 bases between.

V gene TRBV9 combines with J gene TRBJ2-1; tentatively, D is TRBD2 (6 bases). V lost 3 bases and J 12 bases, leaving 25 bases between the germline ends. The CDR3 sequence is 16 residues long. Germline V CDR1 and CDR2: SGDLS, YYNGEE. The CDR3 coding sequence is TGTGCCAGCAGCGGGGGGACGTTAGCGGCCTGGGACGTGCAGTTCTTC. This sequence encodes CASSGGTLAAWDVQFF.

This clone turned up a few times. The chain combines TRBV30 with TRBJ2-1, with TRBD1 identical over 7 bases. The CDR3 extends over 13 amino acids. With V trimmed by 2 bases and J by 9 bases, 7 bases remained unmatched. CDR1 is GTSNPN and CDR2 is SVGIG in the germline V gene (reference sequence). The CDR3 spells CAWSRDSLGEQFF. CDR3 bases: TGTGCCTGGAGTCGGGACAGCCTAGGTGAGCAGTTCTTC. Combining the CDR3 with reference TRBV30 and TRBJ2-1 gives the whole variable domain SQTIHQWPATLVQPVGSPLSLECTVEGTSNPNLYWYRQAAGRGLQLLFYSVGIGQISSEVPQNLSASRPQDRQFILSSKKLLLSDSGFYLCAWSRDSLGEQFFGPGTRLTVL.

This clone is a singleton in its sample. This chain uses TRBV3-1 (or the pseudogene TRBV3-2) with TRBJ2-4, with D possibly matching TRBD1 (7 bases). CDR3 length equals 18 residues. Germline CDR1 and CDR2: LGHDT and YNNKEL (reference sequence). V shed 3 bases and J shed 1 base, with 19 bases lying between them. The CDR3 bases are TGTGCCAGCAGCCACCGAGGAGGGGGCGCAGGGGCCAAAAACATTCAGTACTTC. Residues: CASSHRGGGAGAKNIQYF.

The chain's CDR3 is CASSPTIGTADYEQYF. CDR3 coding DNA: TGTGCCAGCAGCCCCACGATTGGGACAGCTGACTACGAGCAGTACTTC. V gene TRBV9 combines with J gene TRBJ2-7; TRBD1 aligns across 7 bases. From germline, CDR1 is SGDLS and CDR2 YYNGEE. The trim removed 4 bases at V and 3 bases at J, leaving 13 bases unmatched. CDR3 size: 16 residues.

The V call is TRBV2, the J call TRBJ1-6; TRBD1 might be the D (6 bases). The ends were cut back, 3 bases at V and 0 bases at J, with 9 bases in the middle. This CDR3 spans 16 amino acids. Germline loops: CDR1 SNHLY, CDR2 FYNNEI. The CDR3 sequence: CASSDWDISYNSPLHF. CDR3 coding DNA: TGTGCCAGCAGTGATTGGGACATCTCCTATAATTCACCCCTCCACTTT.

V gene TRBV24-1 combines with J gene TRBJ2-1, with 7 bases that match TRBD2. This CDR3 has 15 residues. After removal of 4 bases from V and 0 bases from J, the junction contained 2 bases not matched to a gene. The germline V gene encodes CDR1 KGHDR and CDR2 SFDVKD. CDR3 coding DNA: TGTGCCACCAGTGAAGCGGGGTCCTCCTACAATGAGCAGTTCTTC. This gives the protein CATSEAGSSYNEQFF.

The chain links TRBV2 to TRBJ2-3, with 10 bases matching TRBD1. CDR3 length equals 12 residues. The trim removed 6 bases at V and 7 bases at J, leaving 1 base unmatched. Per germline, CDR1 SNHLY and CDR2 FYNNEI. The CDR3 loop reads CASSDRGHTQYF. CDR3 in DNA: TGTGCCAGCAGCGACAGGGGGCATACGCAGTATTTT.

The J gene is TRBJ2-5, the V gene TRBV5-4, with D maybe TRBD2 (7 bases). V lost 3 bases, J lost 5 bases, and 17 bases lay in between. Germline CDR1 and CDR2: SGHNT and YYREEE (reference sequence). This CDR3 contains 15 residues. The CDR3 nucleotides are TGTGCCAGCAGCTCGAACCCCAGGGGAGGGGAGACCCAGTACTTC. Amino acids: CASSSNPRGGETQYF. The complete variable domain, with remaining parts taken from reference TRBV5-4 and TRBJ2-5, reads ETGVTQSPTHLIKTRGQQVTLRCSSQSGHNTVSWYQQALGQGPQFIFQYYREEENGRGNFPPRFSGLQFPNYSSELNVNALELDDSALYLCASSSNPRGGETQYFGPGTRLLVL.

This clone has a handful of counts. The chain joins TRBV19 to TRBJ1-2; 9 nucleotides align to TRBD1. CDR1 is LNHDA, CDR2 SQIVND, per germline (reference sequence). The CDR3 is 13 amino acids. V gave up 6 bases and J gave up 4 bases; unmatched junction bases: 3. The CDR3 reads CASRTGGLYGYTF. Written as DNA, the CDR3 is TGTGCCAGTAGAACAGGGGGCCTCTATGGCTACACCTTC.